These 16 T cell receptor beta chains originate from one sample sequenced in a study of T cells after yellow fever vaccination. One entry per CDR3 protein results from TCRdb running MiXCR on the 5' RACE reads. The sample contains about 310,000 distinct CDR3 sequences, around 3.6% of which appear only once. Material: PBMCs, obtained on the day of the yellow fever booster vaccination. The origin of the receptors is a man aged 18 to 29 who received the YFV17D yellow fever vaccine.

This clonotype was observed a few times. This chain connects TRBV7-2 to TRBJ2-7; the match to TRBD1 covers 9 bases. The CDR3 loop spans 14 amino acids. Germline-derived CDR1 and CDR2 are SGHTA and FQGNSA. With V trimmed by 5 bases and J by 4 bases, 6 bases remained unmatched. This chain's CDR3 is CASSSLDRGYEQYF. The CDR3 region has the DNA TGTGCCAGCAGCAGCCTGGACAGGGGATACGAGCAGTACTTC.

This chain uses TRBV5-1 with TRBJ2-3; 14 bases are a match to TRBD2. Germline-derived CDR1 and CDR2 are SGHRS and YFSETQ. The CDR3 has 14 residues. V shed 1 base and J 11 bases; nucleotides not matched to a gene: 3. CDR3 sequence (DNA): TGCGCCAGCAGCTTGTCGACTAGCGGGGGGGGGCAGTATTTT. This encodes CASSLSTSGGGQYF.

Ten or more counts support this clonotype. The V call is TRBV20-1, the J call TRBJ1-1; D is perhaps TRBD1 (5 bases). Per germline, CDR1 DFQATT and CDR2 SNEGSKA (reference sequence). V lost 3 bases and J lost 1, with 24 bases in between. The CDR3 has 18 amino acids. The CDR3 bases are TGCAGTGCTAGGCGCCTATTCAGTAGCCAGGGTAGGAACACTGAAGCTTTCTTT. Amino acid sequence: CSARRLFSSQGRNTEAFF.

Of note for this clonotype: Relative to the germline gene, one junction end is altered; a read error may explain this. V is TRBV4-1 and J is TRBJ2-7; D may be TRBD2 (6 bases). CDR1 is MGHRA and CDR2 is YSYEKL in the germline V gene. This CDR3 spans 12 amino acids. The CDR3 spells CASSQAGTFMDF. The CDR3 DNA reads TGCGCCAGCAGCCAGGCCGGGACTTTCATGGACTTC.

This clonotype occurred many times. The V call is TRBV6-2 or TRBV6-3, the J call TRBJ1-2, with D unresolved. Germline CDR1 MNHEY, CDR2 SVGEGT. The CDR3 is 11 amino acids. V was shortened by 8 bases and J by 4 bases, with 8 bases between the two germline ends. The CDR3 region has the DNA TGTGCCAGCTCGGAGCTCTATGGCTACACCTTC. Translated: CASSELYGYTF.

The table lists this clonotype with many counts. The chain combines TRBV4-2 with TRBJ1-1; 7 positions agree with TRBD1. Looked up from germline, CDR1 is LGHNA and CDR2 is YNFKEQ. This CDR3 comprises 19 residues. V lost 0 bases, J lost 1 base, and 14 bases stayed unmatched. The CDR3 loop reads CASSQDSGTRGRRNTEAFF. Here the CDR3 DNA reads TGTGCCAGCAGCCAAGATTCGGGGACTAGGGGGCGCCGGAACACTGAAGCTTTCTTT.

This clonotype was observed at least ten times. The V and J genes are TRBV2 and TRBJ2-7; D gene uncertain. This CDR3 has 12 amino acids. The germline V and J ends were trimmed by 6 bases and 6 bases, with 12 bases remaining between them. The germline V gene has CDR1 SNHLY and CDR2 FYNNEI. As DNA, the CDR3 is TGTGCCAGCAGGGACCCCCGGTTCGAGCAGTACTTC. It specifies CASRDPRFEQYF.

This clonotype was seen more than once but under ten times. V and J are TRBV5-4 and TRBJ2-5; a weak D match, TRBD2 (5 bases). Trimming removed 2 bases from V and 2 bases from J, with 10 bases in between. Germline CDR1 and CDR2: SGHNT and YYREEE (reference sequence). The CDR3 length is 14 residues. The CDR3 coding sequence is TGTGCCAGCAGCTTCCCGGGATCTCAAGAGACCCAGTACTTC. Translated: CASSFPGSQETQYF.

Many counts were recorded for this clonotype. This chain uses TRBV7-6 with TRBJ2-3; tentatively, D is TRBD1 (6 bases). The V gene's germline CDR1 is SGHVS and CDR2 FNYEAQ. V gave up 5 bases and J gave up 2 bases, with 14 bases separating them. This CDR3 has 15 residues. The CDR3 spells CASSPLRGITDTQYF. In nucleotides, the CDR3 is TGTGCCAGCAGCCCCCTGAGGGGGATCACAGATACGCAGTATTTT.

This clonotype was counted many times. J is TRBJ2-1 and V is TRBV5-1; TRBD1 matches 9 bases. The CDR3 is 14 amino acids. V lost 4 bases and J lost 6; bases outside the gene matches: 5. The germline CDR1 and CDR2 sequences are SGHRS and YFSETQ. The CDR3 bases are TGCGCCAGCAGCCGGGACAGGGCCCTCAATGAGCAGTTCTTC. Residues: CASSRDRALNEQFF.

This clonotype has ten or more counts. The CDR3 bases are TGTGCCAGCAGCTTAAGGGGACTAGCGGGGCCCTACGAGCAGTACGTC. Its translation: CASSLRGLAGPYEQYV. V and J are TRBV7-3 and TRBJ2-7, with 13 bases that match TRBD2. The V gene's germline CDR1 is SGHTA and CDR2 FQGTGA. V was pared by 1 base and J by 2 bases, with 2 bases of the junction left unmatched. This CDR3 comprises 16 residues.

This clonotype has ten or more counts. The genes are TRBV15 and TRBJ2-3; no definite D call. The CDR3 totals 13 residues. V dropped 3 bases and J dropped 3 bases, with 7 bases sitting between them. Germline loops: CDR1 LNHNV, CDR2 YYDKDF (reference sequence). CDR3 DNA: TGTGCCACCAGCAGTCTACCGACAGATACGCAGTATTTT. This sequence encodes CATSSLPTDTQYF.

The V and J genes are TRBV29-1 and TRBJ1-1; no clear D gene. Germline loops: CDR1 SQVTM, CDR2 ANQGSEA. The V end lost 7 bases, the J end lost 6 bases, and 9 bases lay between the germline ends. The length of the CDR3 is 10 residues. The DNA of the CDR3 is TGCAGCGCCCTGGGCGCTGAAGCTTTCTTT. As protein: CSALGAEAFF.

CDR3 nucleotides: TGTGCCAGCACCTTCTGGGGCCGGGCGAGCTCCTATAATTCACCCCTCCACTTT. It is translated as CASTFWGRASSYNSPLHF. The chain couples TRBV5-6 to TRBJ1-6; tentative D call: TRBD1 (5 bases). The CDR3 consists of 18 residues. V gave up 6 bases and J gave up 0 bases, with 19 bases separating them. CDR1 is SGHDT, CDR2 YYEEEE, per germline.

V and J are TRBV6-5 and TRBJ2-1; 11 bases align to TRBD2. The CDR3 length is 16 residues. The V gene's germline CDR1 is MNHEY and CDR2 SVGAGI. V lost 6 bases and J lost 6; bases outside the gene matches: 10. DNA of the CDR3: TGTGCCAGCAGATTAGGAGGACTAGCGGGTTCCAATGAGCAGTTCTTC. It is translated as CASRLGGLAGSNEQFF.

This clonotype has just one count. CDR3 amino acids: CASSLGGVGTEAFF. CDR3 nucleotide sequence: TGTGCCAGCAGTTTGGGGGGCGTCGGCACTGAAGCTTTCTTT. The V gene is TRBV27, the J gene TRBJ1-1, with a tentative D call TRBD1 (6 bases). With 3 bases removed from V and 4 bases from J, the gap between germline ends came to 12 bases. The CDR3 extends over 14 amino acids. CDR1 MNHEY and CDR2 SMNVEV come from the germline V gene (reference sequence).